This entry lists 16 T cell receptor beta chains sequenced from one sample in a study of cytomegalovirus exposure and HLA in healthy donors. Repertoires were generated with immunoSEQ multiplex PCR, while TCRdb's copy carries only in-frame clones and drops some. The sample yields some 85,000 clones, 90% to 97% seen once. The sample comprised PBMCs. The origin of the receptors is a young woman in good health and CMV-seronegative.

The chain recombines TRBV5-1 with TRBJ2-1; 10 bases agree with TRBD2. The trim removed 6 bases at V and 10 bases at J, leaving 10 bases unmatched. This CDR3 spans 14 amino acids. Germline CDR1 SGHRS, CDR2 YFSETQ. CDR3 region: CASKVAGGSWEQFF. The DNA of the CDR3 is TGCGCCAGCAAGGTAGCGGGAGGAAGCTGGGAGCAGTTCTTC.

The CDR3 nucleotides are TGCAGCGTTGCTGTGGGACAGGTCGCAGATACGCAGTATTTT. It codes for CSVAVGQVADTQYF. The V and J genes are TRBV29-1 and TRBJ2-3; TRBD1 matches 8 bases. The V segment lost 4 bases and the J segment 4 bases; nucleotides outside the gene matches: 7. The germline V gene has CDR1 SQVTM and CDR2 ANQGSEA. The CDR3 sequence is 14 residues long.

The rearrangement joins TRBV7-8 to TRBJ2-7; 8 nucleotides line up with TRBD1. Germline V gene sequence: CDR1 SGHVS, CDR2 FQNEAQ. V was pared by 2 bases and J by 2 bases, with 11 bases of the junction left unmatched. The CDR3 contains 17 residues. This CDR3 reads CASSLSPVTGDTYEQYF. The CDR3 bases are TGTGCCAGCAGCTTATCTCCCGTGACAGGGGACACCTACGAGCAGTACTTC.

The chain joins TRBV6-5 to TRBJ2-7, with D possibly being TRBD1 (6 bases). The CDR3 runs 15 residues. With 6 bases removed from V and 6 bases from J, the gap between germline ends came to 21 bases. Germline V CDR1 and CDR2: MNHEY, SVGAGI. CDR3 loop: CASRKVDRFLGEQYF. DNA of the CDR3: TGTGCCAGCAGAAAAGTAGACAGGTTCCTGGGCGAGCAGTACTTC.

This sequence joins TRBV5-6 and TRBJ2-3; perhaps TRBD2 as D (6 bases). The germline gives CDR1 SGHDT, CDR2 YYEEEE. CDR3 length: 13 residues. Deletions cut 9 bases from V and 2 bases from J, with 13 bases between. CDR3 loop: CATGDSPTDTQYF. DNA of the CDR3: TGTGCCACGGGGGACTCGCCCACAGATACGCAGTATTTT.

The V gene is TRBV19, the J gene TRBJ2-7, with D maybe TRBD1 (6 bases). The germline V gene encodes CDR1 LNHDA and CDR2 SQIVND (reference sequence). The V end lost 7 bases, the J end lost 0 bases, and 19 bases lay between the germline ends. CDR3 length equals 16 residues. The CDR3 DNA reads TGTGCCAGTATGGGGGCTAGGCAGGGTGGCTCCTACGAGCAGTACTTC. It translates to CASMGARQGGSYEQYF.

This chain connects TRBV18 to TRBJ1-1, with D perhaps TRBD1 (5 bases). V lost 0 bases to trimming and J lost 0 bases, with 11 bases between them. This CDR3 spans 16 amino acids. CDR1 is KGHSH, CDR2 LQKENI, per germline. The CDR3 is CASSPPGGGLNTEAFF. CDR3 nucleotides: TGTGCCAGCTCACCACCGGGCGGGGGACTGAACACTGAAGCTTTCTTT.

This clone was picked up a small number of times. This chain uses TRBV29-1 with TRBJ1-4; maybe TRBD1 (6 bases). This CDR3 has 14 residues. Between the trimmed V and J ends, which lost 3 bases and 7 bases, there was a span of 15 bases. Germline CDR1 SQVTM, CDR2 ANQGSEA. The chain's CDR3 is CSVEVGTKGEKLFF. The CDR3 region has the DNA TGCAGCGTTGAGGTCGGGACAAAGGGTGAAAAACTGTTTTTT.

The CDR3 DNA is TGTGCCTGGGAAGCAGGGGGAGGCCAGCCCCAGCATTTT. Translation: CAWEAGGGQPQHF. J is TRBJ1-5 and V is TRBV30; the match to TRBD1 covers 7 bases. The V and J ends lost 5 bases and 7 bases, in that order; junction bases with no gene match: 8. The CDR3 length is 13 residues. The germline V gene has CDR1 GTSNPN and CDR2 SVGIG (reference sequence).

This clone was seen just once. This chain links TRBV11-2 with TRBJ2-2; 10 bases agree with TRBD2. V gave up 8 bases and J gave up 5 bases; unmatched junction bases: 11. CDR3 size: 16 residues. Germline V gene data show CDR1 as SGHAT and CDR2 as FQNNGV. CDR3 nucleotides: TGTGCCAGCCGAACCGGGACTAGCGTAAATACCGGGGAGCTGTTTTTT. Its translation: CASRTGTSVNTGELFF. The full variable domain, with the rest looked up from reference TRBV11-2 and TRBJ2-2, is EAGVAQSPRYKIIEKRQSVAFWCNPISGHATLYWYQQILGQGPKLLIQFQNNGVVDDSQLPKDRFSAERLKGVDSTLKIQPAKLEDSAVYLCASRTGTSVNTGELFFGEGSRLTVL.

The rearrangement uses TRBV7-9 and TRBJ2-1; D is uncertain. The CDR3 has 14 amino acids. Germline V gives CDR1 SEHNR, CDR2 FQNEAQ (reference sequence). Deletions cut 5 bases from V and 10 bases from J, with 18 bases between. CDR3 in DNA: TGTGCCAGCAGCCCCCTCGAGACTGTCTCCGAGCAGTTCTTC. As protein: CASSPLETVSEQFF. Complete variable domain (other parts from reference TRBV7-9 and TRBJ2-1): DTGVSQNPRHKITKRGQNVTFRCDPISEHNRLYWYRQTLGQGPEFLTYFQNEAQLEKSRLLSDRFSAERPKGSFSTLEIQRTEQGDSAMYLCASSPLETVSEQFFGPGTRLTVL.

This chain connects TRBV5-1 to TRBJ2-3; 8 nucleotides line up with TRBD1. After removal of 4 bases from V and 1 base from J, the junction contained 8 bases not matched to a gene. The germline CDR1 and CDR2 sequences are SGHRS and YFSETQ. The CDR3 is made up of 16 amino acids. CDR3 DNA sequence: TGCGCCAGCAGCCAGCAGGGGGCTAGTGGCACAGATACGCAGTATTTT. This codes for CASSQQGASGTDTQYF.

This chain joins TRBV9 and TRBJ1-1; 7 bases align to TRBD1. Trimming cost V 0 bases and J 0 bases; bases outside gene matches: 2. Germline V gives CDR1 SGDLS, CDR2 YYNGEE. This CDR3 region has 15 residues. For the CDR3, the DNA is TGTGCCAGCAGCGTAGAGGGGACAGTGAACACTGAAGCTTTCTTT. It yields the protein CASSVEGTVNTEAFF.

The V call is TRBV9, the J call TRBJ2-7; weak D call: TRBD2 (5 bases). The CDR3 spans 13 residues. Looked up from germline, CDR1 is SGDLS and CDR2 is YYNGEE. The V gene lost 4 bases and the J gene lost 5 bases, with 13 bases spanning the gap. CDR3 protein: CASSSSEVNEQYF. DNA of the CDR3: TGTGCCAGCAGCTCGTCGGAGGTCAACGAGCAGTACTTC.

DNA for the CDR3: TGTGCCAGCAGCGTAGGAAGCGAAATGGCTGAAGCTTTCTTT. This gives the protein CASSVGSEMAEAFF. V is TRBV11-3 and J is TRBJ1-1; D gene uncertain. Germline V gene sequence: CDR1 SGHNT, CDR2 YENEEA. V lost 5 bases to trimming and J lost 6 bases, with 16 bases between them. The CDR3 has 14 amino acids. The complete variable domain, with remaining parts taken from reference TRBV11-3 and TRBJ1-1, reads EAGVVQSPRYKIIEKKQPVAFWCNPISGHNTLYWYLQNLGQGPELLIRYENEEAVDDSQLPKDRFSAERLKGVDSTLKIQPAELGDSAVYLCASSVGSEMAEAFFGQGTRLTVV.

The chain carries TRBV19 and TRBJ1-2, with D perhaps matching TRBD1 (5 bases). The germline V gene has CDR1 LNHDA and CDR2 SQIVND (reference sequence). V was pared by 9 bases and J by 1 base, with 9 bases between. The CDR3 covers 12 residues. The CDR3 DNA reads as TGTGCCAGCGATCAGGGTAACTATGGCTACACCTTC. Translated, it gives CASDQGNYGYTF.